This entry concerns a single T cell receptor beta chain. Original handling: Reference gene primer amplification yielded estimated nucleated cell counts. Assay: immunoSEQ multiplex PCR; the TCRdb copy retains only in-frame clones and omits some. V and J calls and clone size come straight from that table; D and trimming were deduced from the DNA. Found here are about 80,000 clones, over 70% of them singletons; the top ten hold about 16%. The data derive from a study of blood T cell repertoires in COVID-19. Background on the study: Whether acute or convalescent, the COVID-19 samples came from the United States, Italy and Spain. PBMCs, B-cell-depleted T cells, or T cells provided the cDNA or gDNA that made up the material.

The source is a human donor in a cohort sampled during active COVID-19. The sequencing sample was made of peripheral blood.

The CDR3 reads CASSQGRVGNEQFF. The DNA of the CDR3 is TGTGCCAGCAGCCAGGGCAGGGTAGGCAATGAGCAGTTCTTC. V and J are TRBV7-2 and TRBJ2-1; D might be TRBD1 (5 bases). In germline, CDR1 is SGHTA, CDR2 FQGNSA. Between the trimmed V and J ends, which lost 5 bases and 6 bases, there was a span of 14 bases. The CDR3 is 14 residues long.